Presented here are 8 T cell receptor beta chains from one specimen sequenced in a study of chemoradiotherapy in HPV16-positive cancers. Data came from immunoSEQ multiplex PCR; TCRdb stores just in-frame clones and leaves some out. The sample contains more than 8,500 clones, around 90% of which appear only once. The sequences come from blood, collected from a patient who underwent chemoradiotherapy. The receptors come from a human donor with HPV-associated anogenital cancer.

The V call is TRBV9, the J call TRBJ2-5; D may be TRBD1 (6 bases). CDR1 and CDR2 from the germline V gene are SGDLS and YYNGEE. Trimming removed 0 bases from V and 5 bases from J, with 11 bases in between. The CDR3 length is 14 residues. CDR3 DNA: TGTGCCAGCAGCGTAGGTGCAGGGGAGGAGACCCAGTACTTC. Translating gives CASSVGAGEETQYF. Supplemented by reference TRBV9 and TRBJ2-5, the full variable domain reads DSGVTQTPKHLITATGQRVTLRCSPRSGDLSVYWYQQSLDQGLQFLIQYYNGEERAKGNILERFSAQQFPDLHSELNLSSLELGDSALYFCASSVGAGEETQYFGPGTRLLVL.

The CDR3 protein is CSVEVNRAGTNEKLFF. CDR3 DNA sequence: TGCAGCGTTGAAGTGAACAGGGCGGGAACTAATGAAAAACTGTTTTTT. This rearrangement joins TRBV29-1 to TRBJ1-4; possible D gene TRBD1, 6 bases. V lost 1 base and J lost 1, with 13 bases in between. The CDR3 has 16 amino acids. Germline assignment: CDR1 SQVTM and CDR2 ANQGSEA.

The chain carries TRBV2 and TRBJ2-3; 9 positions agree with TRBD2. V was pared by 10 bases and J by 0 bases, with 5 bases of the junction left unmatched. The germline V gene has CDR1 SNHLY and CDR2 FYNNEI. This CDR3 contains 14 residues. CDR3: CATERGASTDTQYF. Here the CDR3 DNA reads TGTGCCACGGAGCGGGGGGCTAGCACAGATACGCAGTATTTT.

This sequence joins TRBV19 and TRBJ2-7; the D gene is possibly TRBD1 (6 bases). Germline V CDR1 and CDR2: LNHDA, SQIVND (reference sequence). The CDR3 has 14 amino acids. V was cut by 4 bases and J by 6 bases, with 16 bases left in between. The CDR3 protein is CASSTGRGFSEQYF. The CDR3 region has the DNA TGTGCCAGTAGTACGGGCAGGGGTTTTTCCGAGCAGTACTTC.

The genes are TRBV7-9 and TRBJ2-3, with D possibly matching TRBD1 (6 bases). V lost 3 bases and J lost 6, with 13 bases in between. Germline V lookup: CDR1 SEHNR, CDR2 FQNEAQ (reference sequence). There are 14 residues in the CDR3. In DNA, the CDR3 is TGTGCCAGCAGCTTGGGCCAGGGGTTGGATACGCAGTATTTT. Its protein is CASSLGQGLDTQYF. The full variable domain, with the rest looked up from reference TRBV7-9 and TRBJ2-3, is DTGVSQNPRHKITKRGQNVTFRCDPISEHNRLYWYRQTLGQGPEFLTYFQNEAQLEKSRLLSDRFSAERPKGSFSTLEIQRTEQGDSAMYLCASSLGQGLDTQYFGPGTRLTVL.

V and J are TRBV19 and TRBJ2-6; the D gene could be TRBD1 or TRBD2 (5 bases each). Trimming cost V 4 bases and J 0 bases, with 7 bases left between them. This CDR3 is built from 15 residues. Germline lookup yields CDR1 LNHDA and CDR2 SQIVND (reference sequence). CDR3 sequence: CASSTGSSGANVLTF. In DNA form, the CDR3 reads TGTGCCAGTAGTACAGGGAGCTCTGGGGCCAACGTCCTGACTTTC.

This sequence joins TRBV29-1 and TRBJ2-1, with TRBD1 matching over 8 bases. Germline V CDR1 and CDR2: SQVTM, ANQGSEA. J was trimmed by 12 bases and V by 4 bases; bases with no gene match: 11. This CDR3 is 13 amino acids long. The CDR3 region has the DNA TGCAGCGTTGTATATCTGGAGGGACAGGTGCAGTTCTTC. Translation: CSVVYLEGQVQFF.

The chain recombines TRBV5-1 with TRBJ2-5; TRBD1 is a possible D gene (6 bases). Trimming removed 2 bases at V and 5 bases at J, with 10 bases between. The CDR3 is made up of 13 amino acids. CDR1 and CDR2 (germline): SGHRS, YFSETQ. The CDR3: CASSFGTGETQYF. The DNA for the CDR3 is TGCGCCAGCAGCTTTGGTACAGGGGAGACCCAGTACTTC.